Each of the 9 T cell receptor beta chains below was sequenced from the same sample in a study of T cell responses to AZD1222 COVID-19 vaccine. Method: immunoSEQ multiplex PCR; TCRdb's copy keeps in-frame clones and lacks some. The sample gives about 130,000 clones, about nine tenths of which show up once; about 7.1% is in the top ten. Specimen: peripheral blood, collected on day 0 of AZD1222 vaccination. All receptors derive from an adult in good health.

The V and J genes are TRBV9 and TRBJ1-2; 7 bases match TRBD1. This CDR3 has 12 amino acids. The trim removed 7 bases at V and 0 bases at J, leaving 0 bases unmatched. CDR1 and CDR2 (germline): SGDLS, YYNGEE. The CDR3 region is CASGTANYGYTF. The CDR3 DNA reads TGTGCCAGCGGGACAGCTAACTATGGCTACACCTTC. Together with reference TRBV9 and TRBJ1-2, the CDR3 gives the full variable domain: DSGVTQTPKHLITATGQRVTLRCSPRSGDLSVYWYQQSLDQGLQFLIQYYNGEERAKGNILERFSAQQFPDLHSELNLSSLELGDSALYFCASGTANYGYTFGSGTRLTVV.

The rearrangement links TRBV10-3 to TRBJ1-3, with 7 bases lining up with TRBD1. CDR1 is ENHRY, CDR2 SYGVKD, per germline. With V trimmed by 5 bases and J by 3 bases, 7 bases remained unmatched. The CDR3 covers 15 residues. In DNA form, the CDR3 reads TGTGCCATCAGTTACGACAGGGACATTGGAAACACCATATATTTT. This encodes CAISYDRDIGNTIYF.

This chain joins TRBV6-5 and TRBJ1-2; 12 bases line up with TRBD1. The CDR3 spans 13 residues. Per germline, CDR1 MNHEY and CDR2 SVGAGI. The V segment lost 7 bases and the J segment 8 bases; nucleotides outside the gene matches: 5. CDR3 region: CASTLGTGGGYTF. In DNA form, the CDR3 reads TGTGCCAGCACCTTAGGGACAGGGGGCGGCTACACCTTC.

J is TRBJ2-7 and V is TRBV27; D tentatively fits TRBD1 or TRBD2 (5 bases each). This CDR3 is built from 11 residues. Germline assignment: CDR1 MNHEY and CDR2 SMNVEV (reference sequence). The germline V and J ends were trimmed by 6 bases and 4 bases, with 7 bases remaining between them. The CDR3 reads CASSWGYEQYF. CDR3 bases: TGTGCCAGCAGCTGGGGGTACGAGCAGTACTTC.

This sequence joins TRBV23-1 and TRBJ2-7; D perhaps matches TRBD1 (6 bases). TRBV23-1 is identified as an open reading frame with a role that is uncertain. Trimming cost V 6 bases and J 10 bases, with 34 bases left between them. This CDR3 region has 18 residues. The CDR3 coding sequence is TGCGCCAGCAGAGGACGCTTCCCCCCGTCTCCTACGAGCAGGGGCCAGTACTTC. Protein: CASRGRFPPSPTSRGQYF.

The chain couples TRBV6-2 or TRBV6-3 to TRBJ1-6; D is ambiguous. V dropped 3 bases and J dropped 6 bases, with 9 bases sitting between them. This CDR3 has 14 amino acids. The germline CDR1 and CDR2 sequences are MNHEY and SVGEGT. The CDR3 sequence is CASSYSQPNSPLHF. The CDR3, as DNA: TGTGCCAGCAGTTATTCACAGCCTAATTCACCCCTCCACTTT.

The gene calls are TRBV4-3 and TRBJ1-4, with unresolved D. This CDR3 is built from 17 residues. The germline CDR1 and CDR2 sequences are LGHNA and YSLEER. Trimming pared 5 bases from V and 8 bases from J, leaving 24 bases between. The CDR3 here is CASSSNRPGLEYEKLFF. The CDR3 nucleotides read TGCGCCAGCAGCTCCAATCGGCCCGGACTTGAGTACGAAAAACTGTTTTTT.

The J gene is TRBJ1-2, the V gene TRBV5-1; unclear D gene. This CDR3 has 13 residues. CDR1 is SGHRS and CDR2 is YFSETQ in the germline V gene. The V end was cut by 0 bases, the J end by 2 bases, with 5 bases between. The CDR3 coding sequence is TGCGCCAGCAGCTTGGCGGACAACTATGGCTACACCTTC. It yields the protein CASSLADNYGYTF.

The sample holds one count of this clone. The J gene is TRBJ1-4, the V gene TRBV25-1; maybe TRBD1 (6 bases). V gave up 2 bases and J gave up 7 bases, with 14 bases separating them. This CDR3 has 15 amino acids. Germline-derived CDR1 and CDR2 are MGHDK and SYGVNS. The CDR3 DNA reads as TGTGCCAGCAGTGAAGATGAGGGGGTAGGTGAAAAACTGTTTTTT. Translation gives CASSEDEGVGEKLFF.